The 15 T cell receptor beta chains in this list originate from one sample, sequenced in a study of T-cell reconstitution after alpha-beta-depleted transplantation in children. Unique molecular identifiers were incorporated when the TCRbeta library was constructed. TCRdb re-derived calls from the PCR reads in MiXCR, one entry per CDR3 protein. The sample contains approximately 85,000 distinct CDR3 sequences, 13% to 15% of which appear only once. Sample: PBMCs, mostly from graft donor cells, taken 180 days after TCRalphabeta/CD19-depleted stem cell transplant. These receptor sequences come from a male patient aged 2-10 years who had a stem cell transplant for acute lymphoblastic leukemia, so the T cells may come from the graft donor.

This clonotype was observed a handful of times. The chain employs TRBV7-3 and TRBJ2-1, with D possibly being TRBD2 (5 bases). CDR1 SGHTA and CDR2 FQGTGA come from the germline V gene. Trimming pared 3 bases from V and 11 bases from J, leaving 17 bases between. The CDR3 covers 14 residues. The CDR3 loop reads CASSFGMGAEKQFF. For the CDR3, the DNA is TGTGCCAGCAGCTTTGGCATGGGAGCGGAGAAGCAGTTCTTC. Filled out from reference TRBV7-3 and TRBJ2-1, the complete variable domain reads GAGVSQTPSNKVTEKGKYVELRCDPISGHTALYWYRQSLGQGPEFLIYFQGTGAADDSGLPNDRFFAVRPEGSVSTLKIQRTERGDSAVYLCASSFGMGAEKQFFGPGTRLTVL.

This clonotype was seen only a few times. The V gene is TRBV20-1, the J gene TRBJ1-1, with D perhaps TRBD1 (5 bases). V lost 5 bases, J lost 5 bases, and 12 bases lay in between. The CDR3 covers 12 residues. Germline CDR1 reads DFQATT; CDR2 reads SNEGSKA (reference sequence). In nucleotides, the CDR3 is TGCAGTGCTCAGGGCGGGCATACTGAAGCTTTCTTT. Translating gives CSAQGGHTEAFF.

The V and J genes are TRBV5-1 and TRBJ2-7; D perhaps matches TRBD1 (6 bases). This CDR3 has 14 amino acids. V lost 9 bases and J lost 2, with 18 bases in between. CDR1 is SGHRS and CDR2 is YFSETQ in the germline V gene. The CDR3 DNA is TGCGCCATCAATCCCGGGACAAGGACCTACGAGCAGTACTTC. Amino acid sequence: CAINPGTRTYEQYF.

This clonotype was seen only a few times. J is TRBJ1-4 and V is TRBV6-1, with 8 nucleotides matching TRBD1. The CDR3 length is 14 residues. V dropped 5 bases and J dropped 8; count of bases not matched to a gene: 7. Germline V lookup: CDR1 MNHNS, CDR2 SASEGT. The CDR3, as DNA: TGTGCCAGCAGTACAGGGGGAAAGGACGAAAAACTGTTTTTT. It codes for CASSTGGKDEKLFF.

The rearrangement joins TRBV11-2 to TRBJ1-1; the match to TRBD1 covers 8 bases. Per germline, CDR1 SGHAT and CDR2 FQNNGV. CDR3 size: 15 residues. Trimming at V came to 5 bases and at J to 0 bases, leaving 5 bases not matched to a gene. The CDR3 region is CASSAGQVMNTEAFF. CDR3 coding DNA: TGTGCCAGCAGCGCGGGACAGGTGATGAACACTGAAGCTTTCTTT.

This clonotype has just one count. DNA for the CDR3: TGTGCCAGCAGCCCTAGATCTGGGACAGCCGCCTACGAGCAGTACTTC. It is translated as CASSPRSGTAAYEQYF. The chain has TRBV9 and TRBJ2-7; 7 bases line up with TRBD1. CDR1 is SGDLS, CDR2 YYNGEE, per germline. The CDR3 runs 16 residues. V shed 4 bases, J shed 2 bases, and the junction held 12 bases outside the gene matches.

The CDR3 is CASSLDGGADTQYF. The CDR3, as DNA: TGTGCCAGCAGTTTAGACGGGGGGGCGGATACGCAGTATTTT. The rearrangement links TRBV12-3 or TRBV12-4 to TRBJ2-3; 8 bases align to TRBD2. This CDR3 spans 14 amino acids. After removal of 1 base from V and 6 bases from J, the junction contained 3 bases not matched to a gene.

This clonotype was counted a few times. The CDR3 region is CATSDLKREQFF. In DNA form, the CDR3 reads TGTGCCACCAGTGATTTAAAGCGGGAGCAGTTCTTC. The chain carries TRBV24-1 and TRBJ2-1; weak D call: TRBD2 (5 bases). CDR3 length: 12 amino acids. V shed 1 base and J shed 10 bases, with 7 bases lying between them. Germline CDR1 KGHDR, CDR2 SFDVKD.

This clonotype has ten or more counts. CDR3 sequence reads: CASRLTAVYEQYF. The CDR3 DNA reads TGTGCCAGCAGATTAACAGCGGTCTACGAGCAGTACTTC. V usage is TRBV7-2 and J usage is TRBJ2-7, with D possibly TRBD2 on 5 matching bases. V was pared by 6 bases and J by 3 bases, with 12 bases between. Germline V gene sequence: CDR1 SGHTA, CDR2 FQGNSA. The CDR3 is 13 amino acids.

The genes are TRBV4-3 and TRBJ2-5; D not resolved. Germline V gene sequence: CDR1 LGHNA, CDR2 YSLEER. CDR3 length: 15 residues. Trimming cost V 0 bases and J 4 bases, with 12 bases left between them. CDR3 protein: CASSQEIGTGETQYF. The CDR3 region has the DNA TGCGCCAGCAGCCAAGAGATTGGTACCGGAGAGACCCAGTACTTC.

The chain couples TRBV12-3 or TRBV12-4 to TRBJ2-2; TRBD2 matches at 10 bases. The CDR3 length is 14 residues. V was clipped by 7 bases and J by 5 bases; unmatched bases: 4. CDR3 bases: TGTGCCAGCAATAGCGGGAGGAAAACCGGGGAGCTGTTTTTT. Its protein is CASNSGRKTGELFF.

V usage is TRBV20-1 and J usage is TRBJ1-2; D remains ambiguous. The CDR3 covers 11 residues. Germline CDR1 and CDR2: DFQATT and SNEGSKA (reference sequence). Trimming shortened V by 7 bases and J by 8 bases, and 14 bases separated the two germline ends. The chain's CDR3 is CSGQLRRGYTF. DNA of the CDR3: TGCAGTGGACAACTGCGACGGGGCTACACCTTC.

The chain links TRBV7-9 to TRBJ2-7; the D gene is possibly TRBD1 (6 bases). V lost 3 bases, J lost 3 bases, and 9 bases lay in between. The CDR3 covers 13 residues. CDR1 and CDR2 from the germline V gene are SEHNR and FQNEAQ (reference sequence). Written as DNA, the CDR3 is TGTGCCAGCAGCTTGACAGGCAACTACGAGCAGTACTTC. It is translated as CASSLTGNYEQYF.

Here the CDR3 DNA reads TGTGCCAGCAGTGGATGGAATCAGCCCCAGCATTTT. As protein: CASSGWNQPQHF. The chain joins TRBV6-1 to TRBJ1-5, with D uncertain. V lost 4 bases and J lost 4, with 5 bases in between. Germline V lookup: CDR1 MNHNS, CDR2 SASEGT. This CDR3 comprises 12 residues.

This clonotype was recorded at least ten times. J is TRBJ1-2 and V is TRBV7-2; D perhaps matches TRBD1 (6 bases). Germline V lookup: CDR1 SGHTA, CDR2 FQGNSA. This CDR3 is 14 amino acids long. Trimming removed 4 bases from V and 4 bases from J, with 13 bases in between. The CDR3: CASSSTTGSYGYTF. CDR3 in DNA: TGTGCCAGCAGCTCTACTACAGGGTCCTATGGCTACACCTTC.